Given below is one T cell receptor beta chain in context. Its antigen remains unidentified. This sample was included in a study of CXCR3-negative and CXCR3-positive naive CD8 T cells. Study outcomes and limitations: Naive CXCR3-positive and CXCR3-negative cells shared TRBV-TRBJ usage; memory cells diverged.

Per the germline V gene, CDR1 is SGHDN and CDR2 is FVKESK. This CDR3 is 15 amino acids long. Through 5' RACE with UMI labels, the TRB cDNA libraries were prepared. TCRdb reprocessed the 5' RACE reads and keeps a single row for each CDR3 protein, giving no DNA. The sample totals about 81,000 distinct CDR3 sequences. This receptor was taken from a human donor in good health. Some clones in this sample may be carry-over from other donors' samples. The chain links TRBV14 to TRBJ2-7; with no DNA, the TCRdb D assignment of TRBD1 cannot be verified. Input material: naive CXCR3- CD8+ T cells from blood. This sample's subset: CD45RO-CCR7+CD27+CD95- naive CD8+ T cells lacking CXCR3 (TNR3-). The CDR3 protein is CASRMGQGARVEQYF.